This record concerns one T cell receptor (beta chain) sequence. An end of the junction differs from the germline gene, which may be a read error. TCR beta VDJ combinations and CDR3 sequences were profiled from genomic DNA. TCRdb re-analysed the reads in MiXCR, keeping a single row per CDR3 protein. The repertoire consists of hundreds of thousands of distinct CDR3 sequences, with about 56% occurring once and the leading ten covering 8%. This sample stems from a study of CD8+CD57+ T cells in acquired aplastic anemia. In germline, CDR1 is SGHVS, CDR2 FNYEAQ. The CDR3 is 15 amino acids. Specimen: sorted CD4+, CD8+, or CD8+CD57+ T cells (not recorded which) from PBMCs. The clonotype originates from a human donor with severe aplastic anemia or a healthy control (not recorded which). This chain connects TRBV7-6 to TRBJ1-4; 9 bases agree with TRBD1. In DNA form, the CDR3 reads TGTGCCAGCAGTTTAGGGACAGGGAGGGATGAAAAACTGTTTTTT. Protein product: CASSLGTGRDEKLFF.